What follows are 13 T cell receptor beta chains derived from one specimen sequenced in a study of T cell clonotyping in hematopoietic cell transplantation. Only in-frame clones appear in the TCRdb table, and some are missing; sequencing was by immunoSEQ multiplex PCR. The sample shows 2,800 or so clones, around 82% of them seen only once. Sample: PBMCs, taken 180 days after allogeneic stem cell transplant. The receptors originated from a female patient in her thirties or forties who had an allogeneic stem cell transplant from a related donor, so T cells may come from the graft donor. Some clones in this sample may be carry-over from other donors' samples.

The rearrangement joins TRBV5-1 to TRBJ2-7; 8 bases are shared with TRBD1. The CDR3 has 12 amino acids. V lost 2 bases and J lost 7; bases outside the gene matches: 2. Germline CDR1 SGHRS, CDR2 YFSETQ. The CDR3 protein is CASSLQGGEQYF. The CDR3 DNA is TGCGCCAGCAGCTTACAGGGGGGTGAGCAGTACTTC.

This chain uses TRBV5-8 with TRBJ2-3; D is uncertain. V was trimmed by 0 bases and J by 2 bases, leaving 13 bases between them. The CDR3 consists of 16 residues. The germline gives CDR1 SGHTS, CDR2 YDEGEE. The CDR3 sequence: CASSLAPNLLTDTQYF. CDR3 nucleotide sequence: TGTGCCAGCAGCTTGGCCCCCAACCTCCTCACAGATACGCAGTATTTT.

The rearrangement joins TRBV5-6 to TRBJ1-1; 7 nucleotides agree with TRBD1. V was clipped by 4 bases and J by 3 bases; unmatched bases: 12. CDR1 and CDR2 from the germline V gene are SGHDT and YYEEEE. The CDR3 length is 16 residues. CDR3 coding DNA: TGTGCCAGCAGCCCCCCATCGGGCAGGGGGGACACTGAAGCTTTCTTT. Its protein product is CASSPPSGRGDTEAFF.

The gene calls are TRBV20-1 and TRBJ2-5, with D tentatively TRBD2 (5 bases). V was cut by 6 bases and J by 7 bases, with 12 bases left in between. Per germline, CDR1 DFQATT and CDR2 SNEGSKA (reference sequence). The CDR3 runs 11 residues. The CDR3 DNA reads as TGCAGTGCCCGGGATGGCGGGACCCAGTACTTC. Its translation is CSARDGGTQYF.

The V gene is TRBV6-4, the J gene TRBJ2-2; D is unresolved. V was shortened by 5 bases and J by 1 base, with 8 bases between the two germline ends. The V gene's germline CDR1 is MRHNA and CDR2 SNTAGT. The CDR3 is 14 residues long. CDR3 nucleotide sequence: TGTGCCAGCAGTAGTAGCATGAACACCGGGGAGCTGTTTTTT. Translation: CASSSSMNTGELFF.

V and J are TRBV6-1 and TRBJ1-2, with D possibly matching TRBD1 (5 bases). Germline CDR1 is MNHNS and CDR2 is SASEGT. CDR3 size: 14 residues. Trimming took off 4 bases at V and 4 bases at J, with 13 bases between the two ends. The CDR3 nucleotides are TGTGCCAGCAGTGTGCGGGTTAGGGGCTATGGCTACACCTTC. Protein: CASSVRVRGYGYTF.

This clone appeared a single time. The chain couples TRBV11-2 to TRBJ1-2, with 7 positions matching TRBD1. CDR1 and CDR2 (germline): SGHAT, FQNNGV. CDR3 size: 15 residues. V lost 1 base and J lost 2; bases outside the gene matches: 4. The CDR3 DNA follows: TGTGCCAGCAGCTTAGCGCCGGGACAGAACTATGGCTACACCTTC. Protein: CASSLAPGQNYGYTF.

V is TRBV5-1 and J is TRBJ1-4, with a possible D match to TRBD1 (5 bases). This CDR3 contains 14 residues. In germline, CDR1 is SGHRS, CDR2 YFSETQ. The V end lost 0 bases, the J end lost 7 bases, and 10 bases lay between the germline ends. The CDR3 sequence is CASSLGRAGEKLFF. Here the CDR3 DNA reads TGCGCCAGCAGCTTGGGCAGGGCGGGTGAAAAACTGTTTTTT.

The chain uses TRBV11-2 and TRBJ2-1; TRBD1 matches at 7 bases. In germline, CDR1 is SGHAT, CDR2 FQNNGV. V lost 5 bases to trimming and J lost 6 bases; unmatched junction nucleotides: 7. The CDR3 spans 14 residues. The CDR3 loop is CASSRDREINEQFF. The CDR3 region has the DNA TGTGCCAGCAGCCGCGACAGGGAAATCAATGAGCAGTTCTTC.

The CDR3 region is CASSPRLATSTDTQYF. DNA for the CDR3: TGTGCCAGCAGCCCTAGACTAGCGACTAGCACAGATACGCAGTATTTT. This chain joins TRBV9 and TRBJ2-3, with 8 bases lining up with TRBD2. Trimming cost V 4 bases and J 0 bases; bases outside gene matches: 7. The CDR3 extends over 16 amino acids. Looked up from germline, CDR1 is SGDLS and CDR2 is YYNGEE. Drawing the rest from reference TRBV9 and TRBJ2-3, the complete variable domain is DSGVTQTPKHLITATGQRVTLRCSPRSGDLSVYWYQQSLDQGLQFLIQYYNGEERAKGNILERFSAQQFPDLHSELNLSSLELGDSALYFCASSPRLATSTDTQYFGPGTRLTVL.

Only one count was recorded for this clone. Other nucleotide sequences from this sample produce the same CDR3. The V call is TRBV11-3, the J call TRBJ2-3, with 8 nucleotides matching TRBD2. In germline, CDR1 is SGHNT, CDR2 YENEEA. The junction had 6 bases not matched to a gene; V was cut back by 5 bases and J by 2 bases. CDR3 length equals 15 residues. The CDR3 reads CASSPGGGPTDTQYF. The CDR3, as DNA: TGTGCCAGCAGCCCCGGCGGGGGGCCCACAGATACGCAGTATTTT. The full variable domain, rest sourced from reference TRBV11-3 and TRBJ2-3, is EAGVVQSPRYKIIEKKQPVAFWCNPISGHNTLYWYLQNLGQGPELLIRYENEEAVDDSQLPKDRFSAERLKGVDSTLKIQPAELGDSAVYLCASSPGGGPTDTQYFGPGTRLTVL.

The chain links TRBV4-3 to TRBJ2-7; the match to TRBD2 covers 11 bases. The CDR3 extends over 15 amino acids. V trimming: 1 base; J trimming: 5 bases; junction bases outside the gene matches: 4. Germline V lookup: CDR1 LGHNA, CDR2 YSLEER. This CDR3 reads CASSQVAGGPHEQYF. CDR3 bases: TGCGCCAGCAGCCAAGTAGCGGGAGGGCCGCACGAGCAGTACTTC.

This clone has only a few counts. V usage is TRBV7-9 and J usage is TRBJ2-5; D might be TRBD2 (5 bases). With 4 bases removed from V and 3 bases from J, the gap between germline ends came to 12 bases. Germline V gene lookup returns CDR1 SEHNR and CDR2 FQNEAQ (reference sequence). CDR3 length: 14 residues. The CDR3 loop reads CASSSLEGKETQYF. In DNA form, the CDR3 reads TGTGCCAGCAGCTCCCTTGAGGGTAAAGAGACCCAGTACTTC.